This T cell receptor (beta chain) was documented in a study of blood T cell repertoires in COVID-19. For the study at large: The samples span acute and convalescent COVID-19 from the United States, Italy and Spain.

CDR1 and CDR2 from the germline V gene are MGHRA and YSYEKL. This CDR3 has 16 residues. The ends were cut back, 1 base at V and 4 bases at J, with 13 bases in the middle. How the authors handled the data: Amplified reference gene primers provided the basis for estimating nucleated cell counts. This table comes from immunoSEQ multiplex PCR, and its TCRdb copy is limited to in-frame clones, with some not included. The V and J calls and clone size are taken from that table; D and trimming were inferred from the DNA. The sample shows some 120,000 clones, roughly 88% of them seen only once. Input material: peripheral blood. The TCR was taken from a woman in her 70s with acute or convalescent COVID-19. The rearrangement joins TRBV4-1 to TRBJ1-4, with a weak D call TRBD1 (6 bases). CDR3 loop: CASSQGDTGGNEKLFF. CDR3 DNA: TGCGCCAGCAGCCAAGGGGACACAGGAGGTAATGAAAAACTGTTTTTT.